One and the same sample provided the 10 T cell receptor beta chains below, sequenced in a study of blood T cell repertoires in COVID-19. Profiled with immunoSEQ multiplex PCR; TCRdb holds only in-frame clones, not every one. The table lists approximately 180,000 clones, approximately 85% of them singletons. The sample was PBMCs or T cells enriched from blood (not recorded which). Every receptor here comes from a man between 35 and 55 years old who had recovered from COVID-19.

This chain connects TRBV5-1 to TRBJ2-1; perhaps TRBD1 as D (6 bases). CDR1 is SGHRS and CDR2 is YFSETQ in the germline V gene. This CDR3 is built from 14 residues. Trimming left V 3 bases short and J 9 bases short, with 16 bases between. In DNA form, the CDR3 reads TGCGCCAGCAGCTCGGACGGACTCAGGGGTGAGCAGTTCTTC. This sequence encodes CASSSDGLRGEQFF.

The chain joins TRBV11-3 to TRBJ1-1; D ambiguous. The CDR3 contains 13 residues. The V gene's germline CDR1 is SGHNT and CDR2 YENEEA. V was shortened by 1 base and J by 3 bases, with 6 bases between the two germline ends. The CDR3 region is CASSLAVYTEAFF. DNA for the CDR3: TGTGCCAGCAGCTTAGCGGTGTACACTGAAGCTTTCTTT. The complete variable domain, with remaining parts taken from reference TRBV11-3 and TRBJ1-1, reads EAGVVQSPRYKIIEKKQPVAFWCNPISGHNTLYWYLQNLGQGPELLIRYENEEAVDDSQLPKDRFSAERLKGVDSTLKIQPAELGDSAVYLCASSLAVYTEAFFGQGTRLTVV.

The V and J genes are TRBV10-3 and TRBJ2-7; 7 nucleotides match TRBD1. The trim removed 10 bases at V and 3 bases at J, leaving 12 bases unmatched. The CDR3 extends over 14 amino acids. Germline-derived CDR1 and CDR2 are ENHRY and SYGVKD. CDR3 region: CATTQRDSDYEQYF. The CDR3, as DNA: TGTGCCACCACCCAGAGGGACAGCGACTACGAGCAGTACTTC.

This chain uses TRBV3-1 (or the pseudogene TRBV3-2) with TRBJ2-3; D gene unclear. The CDR3 spans 16 residues. Germline CDR1 is LGHDT and CDR2 is YNNKEL (reference sequence). V was pared by 1 base and J by 5 bases, with 16 bases between. For the CDR3, the DNA is TGTGCCAGCAGCCAAGGACAAGAGAGCTCCGGAGATACGCAGTATTTT. Amino acid sequence: CASSQGQESSGDTQYF.

In this sample, this clone turned up a few times. The chain is built from TRBV29-1 and TRBJ2-1, with TRBD1 identical over 8 bases. The CDR3 sequence is 16 residues long. Germline V gene data show CDR1 as SQVTM and CDR2 as ANQGSEA. J gave up 6 bases and V 0 bases, and 10 bases lay outside the gene matches. In DNA, the CDR3 is TGCAGCGTTGAAGAAGGCTCCGGACAGGGTGGCAATGAGCAGTTCTTC. Protein product: CSVEEGSGQGGNEQFF.

The chain couples TRBV5-1 to TRBJ1-2; D might be TRBD1 (6 bases). Germline assignment: CDR1 SGHRS and CDR2 YFSETQ. V was shortened by 0 bases and J by 2 bases, with 11 bases between the two germline ends. This CDR3 has 15 residues. In DNA form, the CDR3 reads TGCGCCAGCAGCTTGGAACAGGGCCTGAACTATGGCTACACCTTC. Protein product: CASSLEQGLNYGYTF.

This CDR3 is CATGGQNNQPQHF. CDR3 coding DNA: TGTGCCACCGGGGGACAGAACAATCAGCCCCAGCATTTT. The J gene is TRBJ1-5, the V gene TRBV24-1, with TRBD1 identical over 7 bases. Germline V gives CDR1 KGHDR, CDR2 SFDVKD. V trimming: 9 bases; J trimming: 3 bases; junction bases outside the gene matches: 4. The CDR3 is made up of 13 amino acids.

The genes are TRBV7-9 and TRBJ2-1, with D possibly matching TRBD2 (6 bases). This CDR3 has 15 amino acids. Germline loops: CDR1 SEHNR, CDR2 FQNEAQ (reference sequence). Deletions cut 0 bases from V and 15 bases from J, with 21 bases between. The CDR3 DNA is TGTGCCAGCAGCTTAGCGGGCGATAGCGGCTTTCCTATGTTCTTC. Its protein is CASSLAGDSGFPMFF.

This clone was observed a handful of times. The chain combines TRBV29-1 with TRBJ1-1, with 7 nucleotides matching TRBD1. V lost 7 bases and J lost 3; bases outside the gene matches: 11. CDR1 and CDR2 from the germline V gene are SQVTM and ANQGSEA. This CDR3 comprises 14 residues. In DNA, the CDR3 is TGCAGCGGGAGAAGGGGGCCGGAGGACACTGAAGCTTTCTTT. Translated, it gives CSGRRGPEDTEAFF.

V gene TRBV15 combines with J gene TRBJ2-7; D perhaps matches TRBD2 (6 bases). V was shortened by 0 bases and J by 10 bases, with 13 bases between the two germline ends. Germline loops: CDR1 LNHNV, CDR2 YYDKDF (reference sequence). The CDR3 length is 13 residues. In DNA, the CDR3 is TGTGCCACCAGCAGAGATGTATTGCGGGGACAGTACTTC. As protein: CATSRDVLRGQYF.